This T cell receptor beta chain stems from a study of blood T cell repertoires in COVID-19. Original analysis: Reference gene primer amplification yielded estimated nucleated cell counts. The method was immunoSEQ multiplex PCR; TCRdb's version includes in-frame clones alone and lacks a portion of them. The DNA gave D and trimming, while V, J and clone size come from that table. The sample holds approximately 250,000 clones, roughly 90% seen once. Participant reports of clinical history set cohort assignment. In Cohort 3, a recovered donor had either two negative PCRs, clearance, or symptom resolution. The CDR3 totals 16 residues. Trimming cost V 4 bases and J 1 base, with 16 bases left between them. The germline V gene has CDR1 MGHRA and CDR2 YSYEKL.

The sequenced sample was PBMCs or T cells enriched from blood (not recorded which). The TCR was taken from a young woman who had recovered from COVID-19. The chain combines TRBV4-1 with TRBJ1-2, with D tentatively TRBD1 (5 bases). The DNA for the CDR3 is TGCGCCAGCAGCCCCCAGACAGCTACAATTAACTATGGCTACACCTTC. Amino acid sequence: CASSPQTATINYGYTF.